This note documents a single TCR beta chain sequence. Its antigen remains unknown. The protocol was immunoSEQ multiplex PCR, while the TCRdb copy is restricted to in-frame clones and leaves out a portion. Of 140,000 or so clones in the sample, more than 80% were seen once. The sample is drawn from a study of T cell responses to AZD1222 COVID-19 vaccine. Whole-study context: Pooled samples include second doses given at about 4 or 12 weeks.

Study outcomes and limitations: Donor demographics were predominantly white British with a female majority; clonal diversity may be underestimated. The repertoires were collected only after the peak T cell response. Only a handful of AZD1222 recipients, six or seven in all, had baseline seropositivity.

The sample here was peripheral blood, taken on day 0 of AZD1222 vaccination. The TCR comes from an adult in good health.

CDR3 sequence: CASRVGGRGDNQPQHF. The CDR3 DNA reads as TGTGCCAGTCGAGTGGGGGGCAGGGGTGACAATCAGCCCCAGCATTTT. This chain joins TRBV19 and TRBJ1-5, with D tentatively TRBD1 (6 bases). The CDR3 consists of 16 residues. Germline V gene data show CDR1 as LNHDA and CDR2 as SQIVND (reference sequence). The V and J ends lost 8 bases and 3 bases respectively, with 20 bases between them.